A single sample is the source of the 24 T cell receptor beta chains below, sequenced in a study of CD8 T cells in ankylosing spondylitis. Via MiXCR, TCRdb re-called the 5' RACE reads, giving one row per CDR3 protein. Of about 160,000 distinct CDR3 sequences listed, roughly 10% are singletons. The specimen sequenced was blood, either unsorted or a sorted T cell fraction (not recorded which). The source is a female donor with ankylosing spondylitis or in good health (not recorded which).

This clonotype was seen a handful of times. The chain recombines TRBV5-6 with TRBJ1-2; no clear D. Trimming left V 2 bases short and J 1 base short, with 6 bases between. The CDR3 extends over 13 amino acids. Germline V lookup: CDR1 SGHDT, CDR2 YYEEEE. As DNA, the CDR3 is TGTGCCAGCAGCTTACCGAATAACTATGGCTACACCTTC. It translates to CASSLPNNYGYTF.

This clonotype was counted only a few times. The genes are TRBV11-2 and TRBJ2-4; the D gene is possibly TRBD2 (6 bases). The CDR3 length is 14 residues. V was pared by 4 bases and J by 8 bases, with 15 bases between. Germline CDR1 SGHAT, CDR2 FQNNGV. In nucleotides, the CDR3 is TGTGCCAGCAGCTCGGGACTCACGAAGGACATTCAGTACTTC. It specifies CASSSGLTKDIQYF.

This clonotype has more than one count but fewer than ten. This chain uses TRBV12-3 or TRBV12-4 with TRBJ1-5; a possible D gene is TRBD1 (5 bases). The V end lost 4 bases, the J end lost 3 bases, and 10 bases lay between the germline ends. This CDR3 has 14 amino acids. The CDR3 DNA is TGTGCCAGCAGTTCGGGGGGGTACAATCAGCCCCAGCATTTT. Translation gives CASSSGGYNQPQHF.

The gene calls are TRBV29-1 and TRBJ2-1; the match to TRBD2 covers 11 bases. The CDR3 loop spans 16 amino acids. Germline-derived CDR1 and CDR2 are SQVTM and ANQGSEA. Unmatched junction bases numbered 9, after V lost 4 bases and J lost 4 bases. CDR3: CSVATSGSGWYNEQFF. For the CDR3, the DNA is TGCAGCGTTGCAACTAGCGGGAGTGGGTGGTACAATGAGCAGTTCTTC.

This clonotype was detected a few times. V is TRBV27 and J is TRBJ2-7, with a weak D call TRBD1 (6 bases). The germline V gene has CDR1 MNHEY and CDR2 SMNVEV (reference sequence). Trimming left V 2 bases short and J 2 bases short, with 7 bases between. The length of the CDR3 is 13 residues. The CDR3 bases are TGTGCCAGCAGTTTACAGGGGACCTACGAGCAGTACTTC. Protein product: CASSLQGTYEQYF.

This chain links TRBV7-3 with TRBJ2-1; 7 bases are shared with TRBD2. The CDR3 loop spans 15 amino acids. Germline V lookup: CDR1 SGHTA, CDR2 FQGTGA. The ends lost 1 base at V and 8 bases at J; junction bases unmatched: 8. In DNA form, the CDR3 reads TGTGCCAGCAGCTTAATCAGGCGGGAGAGGCATGAGCAGTTCTTC. As protein: CASSLIRRERHEQFF.

V is TRBV24-1 and J is TRBJ2-1; D perhaps matches TRBD2 (5 bases). The V end lost 2 bases, the J end lost 12 bases, and 10 bases lay between the germline ends. The CDR3 consists of 12 residues. Germline lookup yields CDR1 KGHDR and CDR2 SFDVKD. CDR3 coding DNA: TGTGCCACCAGTGATTCGTGGAGCGGGCAGTTCTTC. Amino acid sequence: CATSDSWSGQFF.

There are many counts of this clonotype. The V call is TRBV27, the J call TRBJ2-1; TRBD2 is a possible D gene (7 bases). CDR1 and CDR2 from the germline V gene are MNHEY and SMNVEV (reference sequence). The V and J ends lost 8 bases and 9 bases respectively, with 23 bases between them. The length of the CDR3 is 15 residues. This CDR3 reads CASSYGGGARGEQFF. The CDR3, as DNA: TGTGCCAGCTCATATGGGGGGGGGGCAAGGGGTGAGCAGTTCTTC.

The V and J genes are TRBV7-2 and TRBJ2-2, with a tentative D call TRBD1 (6 bases). V was cut by 2 bases and J by 5 bases, with 18 bases left in between. The CDR3 loop spans 17 amino acids. Germline V gene sequence: CDR1 SGHTA, CDR2 FQGNSA. The CDR3 DNA reads TGTGCCAGCAGCTTAAGGGGACACAAACTGGATACCGGGGAGCTGTTTTTT. Translated, it gives CASSLRGHKLDTGELFF.

This clonotype has only a few counts. J is TRBJ2-1 and V is TRBV28; 7 positions agree with TRBD1. Per the germline V gene, CDR1 is MDHEN and CDR2 is SYDVKM. V lost 5 bases, J lost 3 bases, and 4 bases stayed unmatched. CDR3 length equals 14 residues. The CDR3 nucleotides are TGTGCCAGCAGTAGGGACAGAAACTACAATGAGCAGTTCTTC. This sequence encodes CASSRDRNYNEQFF.

This clonotype has at least ten counts. The genes are TRBV7-9 and TRBJ2-3; 8 bases fit TRBD2. The length of the CDR3 is 17 residues. The ends lost 4 bases at V and 4 bases at J; junction bases unmatched: 13. Germline-derived CDR1 and CDR2 are SEHNR and FQNEAQ (reference sequence). CDR3 nucleotides: TGTGCCAGCAGCTCCATACTGGGCGGGAGGTCCCCAGATACGCAGTATTTT. It translates to CASSSILGGRSPDTQYF.

The V call is TRBV27, the J call TRBJ2-7; maybe TRBD2 (6 bases). The CDR3 contains 15 residues. With 2 bases removed from V and 1 base from J, the gap between germline ends came to 12 bases. In germline, CDR1 is MNHEY, CDR2 SMNVEV (reference sequence). CDR3 bases: TGTGCCAGCAGTTTAAACCGGGAGTCGTCCTACGAGCAGTACTTC. Its protein is CASSLNRESSYEQYF.

In its sample, this clonotype was seen many times. The rearrangement links TRBV12-3 or TRBV12-4 to TRBJ1-1, with TRBD1 matching 8 bases. Germline trimming cut 3 bases from V and 10 bases from J; bases unmatched to any gene: 1. The CDR3 consists of 11 residues. CDR3 protein: CASSFTGGAFF. For the CDR3, the DNA is TGTGCCAGCAGTTTCACAGGGGGAGCTTTCTTT.

This clonotype was seen a few times. The rearrangement links TRBV6-2 or TRBV6-3 to TRBJ1-2; D call uncertain. The CDR3 length is 15 residues. CDR1 and CDR2 (germline): MNHEY, SVGEGT. V was trimmed by 3 bases and J by 2 bases, leaving 13 bases between them. The chain's CDR3 is CASSYDRRRNYGYTF. In DNA form, the CDR3 reads TGTGCCAGCAGTTATGACCGCCGACGGAACTATGGCTACACCTTC.

This clonotype was detected only a few times. The chain couples TRBV11-1 to TRBJ2-2; a possible D gene is TRBD1 (6 bases). Between the trimmed V and J ends, which lost 1 base and 1 base, there was a span of 16 bases. This CDR3 spans 18 amino acids. The germline V gene has CDR1 SGHAT and CDR2 FQDESV (reference sequence). The CDR3 sequence: CASSLEQGSRENTGELFF. Here the CDR3 DNA reads TGTGCCAGCAGCTTAGAACAGGGTAGCCGAGAGAACACCGGGGAGCTGTTTTTT.

This clonotype has only one observation. The chain carries TRBV14 and TRBJ2-3; 13 bases map to TRBD2. Germline CDR1 and CDR2: SGHDN and FVKESK. The CDR3 consists of 18 residues. After removal of 4 bases from V and 6 bases from J, the junction contained 13 bases not matched to a gene. CDR3 residues: CASSPTSGRFTFGDTQYF. DNA of the CDR3: TGTGCCAGCAGCCCGACTAGCGGGAGGTTTACCTTCGGGGATACGCAGTATTTT.

CDR3 bases: TGTGCCAGCAGCGTAGATGATAATGAGCAGTTCTTC. It translates to CASSVDDNEQFF. The chain carries TRBV9 and TRBJ2-1; no clear D. Per the germline V gene, CDR1 is SGDLS and CDR2 is YYNGEE. Trimming pared 0 bases from V and 7 bases from J, leaving 5 bases between. The CDR3 sequence is 12 residues long.

In its sample, this clonotype was seen a few times. Here the CDR3 reads CASIPAEAYNEQFF. Here the CDR3 DNA reads TGTGCCAGCATCCCCGCGGAGGCCTACAATGAGCAGTTCTTC. V and J are TRBV28 and TRBJ2-1, with a weak D call TRBD2 (5 bases). Germline V gives CDR1 MDHEN, CDR2 SYDVKM. The V gene lost 7 bases and the J gene lost 2 bases, with 12 bases spanning the gap. This CDR3 spans 14 amino acids.

The chain has TRBV11-1 and TRBJ2-7, with 9 bases that match TRBD2. Germline assignment: CDR1 SGHAT and CDR2 FQDESV (reference sequence). The ends lost 3 bases at V and 7 bases at J; junction bases unmatched: 16. This CDR3 has 17 residues. The CDR3 sequence: CASSFTAVAGGPKEQYF. In nucleotides, the CDR3 is TGTGCCAGCAGCTTTACAGCGGTGGCGGGAGGGCCGAAGGAGCAGTACTTC.

This chain connects TRBV20-1 to TRBJ2-7; D perhaps matches TRBD1 (6 bases). Trimming cost V 6 bases and J 3 bases, with 15 bases left between them. Germline CDR1 is DFQATT and CDR2 is SNEGSKA (reference sequence). The CDR3 spans 13 residues. This CDR3 reads CSAIAYRVYEQYF. The CDR3 DNA follows: TGCAGTGCGATAGCTTACAGGGTCTACGAGCAGTACTTC.

There are many counts of this clonotype. The genes are TRBV12-3 or TRBV12-4 and TRBJ1-1; D is ambiguous. CDR3 length: 11 amino acids. Trimming took 6 bases from V and 0 from J, leaving 2 bases between them. The DNA for the CDR3 is TGTGCCAGCAGGCTGAACACTGAAGCTTTCTTT. Protein product: CASRLNTEAFF.

J is TRBJ2-2 and V is TRBV4-3; D remains unclear. The germline V gene has CDR1 LGHNA and CDR2 YSLEER. The germline V and J ends were trimmed by 0 bases and 4 bases, with 9 bases remaining between them. The CDR3 runs to 15 residues. The CDR3 is CASSQDRRPTGELFF. As DNA, the CDR3 is TGCGCCAGCAGCCAAGATCGTCGGCCCACCGGGGAGCTGTTTTTT.

This clonotype was observed a few times. The chain carries TRBV11-2 and TRBJ2-1; 7 positions match TRBD2. J lost 4 bases, V lost 6 bases, and 18 bases had no gene match. Per the germline V gene, CDR1 is SGHAT and CDR2 is FQNNGV. The CDR3 runs to 18 residues. The DNA for the CDR3 is TGTGCCAGCAGTGCCACGTCCTCCCCTAGCGGAGGATACAATGAGCAGTTCTTC. It encodes CASSATSSPSGGYNEQFF. The full variable domain, with the rest looked up from reference TRBV11-2 and TRBJ2-1, is EAGVAQSPRYKIIEKRQSVAFWCNPISGHATLYWYQQILGQGPKLLIQFQNNGVVDDSQLPKDRFSAERLKGVDSTLKIQPAKLEDSAVYLCASSATSSPSGGYNEQFFGPGTRLTVL.

This clonotype was detected only a few times. The chain uses TRBV6-4 and TRBJ2-1; the D is unclear. The CDR3 spans 12 residues. The V and J ends lost 2 bases and 9 bases respectively, with 8 bases between them. Germline V lookup: CDR1 MRHNA, CDR2 SNTAGT. CDR3 DNA: TGTGCCAGCAGTGACGGGGATACTGAGCAGTTCTTC. Protein sequence: CASSDGDTEQFF.